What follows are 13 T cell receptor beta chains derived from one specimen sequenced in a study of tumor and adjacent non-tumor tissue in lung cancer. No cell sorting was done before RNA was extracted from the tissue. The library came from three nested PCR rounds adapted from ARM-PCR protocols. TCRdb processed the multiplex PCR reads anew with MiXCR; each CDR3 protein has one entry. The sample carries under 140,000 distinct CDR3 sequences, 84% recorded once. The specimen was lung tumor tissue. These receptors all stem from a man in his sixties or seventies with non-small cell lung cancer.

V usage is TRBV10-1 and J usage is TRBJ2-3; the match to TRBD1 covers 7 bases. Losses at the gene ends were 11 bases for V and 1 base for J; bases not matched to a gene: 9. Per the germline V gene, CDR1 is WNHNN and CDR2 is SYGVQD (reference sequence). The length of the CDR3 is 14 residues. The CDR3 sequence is CAGNRDSRTDTQYF. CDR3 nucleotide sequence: TGCGCCGGCAACCGGGACAGTCGCACAGATACGCAGTATTTT.

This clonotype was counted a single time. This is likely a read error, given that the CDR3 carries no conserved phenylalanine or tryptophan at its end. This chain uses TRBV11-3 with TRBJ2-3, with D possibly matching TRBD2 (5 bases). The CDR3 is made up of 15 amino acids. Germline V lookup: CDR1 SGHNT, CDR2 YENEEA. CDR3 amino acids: CASTHREVSIDTQYL. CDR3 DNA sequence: TGTGCCAGCACCCATCGGGAAGTAAGCATAGATACGCAGTATCTT.

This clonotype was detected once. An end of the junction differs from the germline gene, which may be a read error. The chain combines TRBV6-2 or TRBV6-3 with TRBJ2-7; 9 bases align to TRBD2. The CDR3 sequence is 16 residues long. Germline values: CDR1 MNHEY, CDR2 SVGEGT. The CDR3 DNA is TGTGCCAACACCGACGACGGTAGCGGGAGACACTACGAGCTGTACTTC. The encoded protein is CANTDDGSGRHYELYF.

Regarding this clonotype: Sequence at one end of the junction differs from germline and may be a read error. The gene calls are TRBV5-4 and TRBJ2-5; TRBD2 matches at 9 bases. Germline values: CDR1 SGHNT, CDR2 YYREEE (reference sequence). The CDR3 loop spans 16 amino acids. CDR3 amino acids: CASSLDSGGVWESQYF. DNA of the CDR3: TGTGCCAGCAGCTTGGATAGCGGGGGTGTGTGGGAGAGCCAGTACTTC.

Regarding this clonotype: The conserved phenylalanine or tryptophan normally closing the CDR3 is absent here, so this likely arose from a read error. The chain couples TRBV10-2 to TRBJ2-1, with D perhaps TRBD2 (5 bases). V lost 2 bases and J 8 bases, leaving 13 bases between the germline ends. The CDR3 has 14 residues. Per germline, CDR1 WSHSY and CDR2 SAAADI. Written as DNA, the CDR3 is TGCGCCAGCAGTGAGCCTCCACTAGTACATGAGCAGTTCCTA. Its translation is CASSEPPLVHEQFL.

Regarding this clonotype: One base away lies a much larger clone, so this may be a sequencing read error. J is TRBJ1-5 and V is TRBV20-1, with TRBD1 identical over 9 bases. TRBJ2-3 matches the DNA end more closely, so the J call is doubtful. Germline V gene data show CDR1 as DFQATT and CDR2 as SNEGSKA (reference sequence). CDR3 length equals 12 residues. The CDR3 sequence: CSVRQGGQPQYF. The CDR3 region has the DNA TGCAGTGTCCGACAGGGGGGCCAGCCCCAGTATTTT.

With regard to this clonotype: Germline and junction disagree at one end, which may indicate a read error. Here the CDR3 DNA reads TGCAGCGTCGACGGACTATCGGGGGCCTACGAGCAGTATTTC. Protein sequence: CSVDGLSGAYEQYF. The V gene is TRBV29-1, the J gene TRBJ2-7; perhaps D is TRBD1 or TRBD2 (6 bases each). CDR1 SQVTM and CDR2 ANQGSEA come from the germline V gene. CDR3 length: 14 amino acids.

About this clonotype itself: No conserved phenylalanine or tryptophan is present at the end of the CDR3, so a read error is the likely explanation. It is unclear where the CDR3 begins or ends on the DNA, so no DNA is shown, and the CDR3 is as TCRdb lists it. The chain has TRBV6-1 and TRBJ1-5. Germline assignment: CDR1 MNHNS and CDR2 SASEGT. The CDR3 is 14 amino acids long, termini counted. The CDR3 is CVSSAGISNQPRHY.

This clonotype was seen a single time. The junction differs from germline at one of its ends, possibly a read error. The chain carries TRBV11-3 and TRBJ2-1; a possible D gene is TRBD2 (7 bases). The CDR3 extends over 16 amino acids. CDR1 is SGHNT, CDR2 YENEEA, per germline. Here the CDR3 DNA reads TGTGCCACCAGCTTAGTTCCCACGGGGGGCAAGGGTGAGCAGTTCTTC. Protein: CATSLVPTGGKGEQFF.

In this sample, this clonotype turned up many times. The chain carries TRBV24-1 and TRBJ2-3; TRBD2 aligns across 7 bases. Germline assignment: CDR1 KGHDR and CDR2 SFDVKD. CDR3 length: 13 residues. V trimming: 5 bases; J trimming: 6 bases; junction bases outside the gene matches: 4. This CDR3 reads CATSGTSVDTQYF. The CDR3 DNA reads TGTGCCACCAGTGGGACTAGTGTGGATACGCAGTATTTT.

The chain's CDR3 is CSARYQGSGELFF. The CDR3 coding sequence is TGCAGTGCTCGATATCAGGGTTCCGGGGAGCTGTTTTTT. The chain recombines TRBV20-1 with TRBJ2-2, with D possibly matching TRBD1 (5 bases). The CDR3 runs to 13 residues. Germline V gene lookup returns CDR1 DFQATT and CDR2 SNEGSKA (reference sequence). Between the trimmed V and J ends, which lost 5 bases and 6 bases, there was a span of 13 bases.

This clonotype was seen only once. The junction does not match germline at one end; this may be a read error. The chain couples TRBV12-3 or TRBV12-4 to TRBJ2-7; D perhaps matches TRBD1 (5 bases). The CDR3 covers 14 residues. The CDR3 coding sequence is TGTGGCAGCAGACCAGGGAACCTAGCCTACGAGCAGTACTTC. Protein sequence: CGSRPGNLAYEQYF.

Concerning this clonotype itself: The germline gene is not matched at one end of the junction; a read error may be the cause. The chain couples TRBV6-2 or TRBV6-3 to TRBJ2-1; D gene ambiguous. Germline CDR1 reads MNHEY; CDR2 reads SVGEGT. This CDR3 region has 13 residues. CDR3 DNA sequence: TGTACCAGCAGCAGAGGCGGTCACAATGAGCAGTTCTTC. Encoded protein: CTSSRGGHNEQFF.